These 32 T cell receptor beta chains came from one sample sequenced in a study of identical twins. One entry per CDR3 protein, called by TCRdb with MiXCR from the 5' RACE reads. Of about 530,000 distinct CDR3 sequences detected, approximately 20% appear once; the ten largest clones hold about 0.48%. Separately, the same data were catalogued under a study of yellow fever vaccine responses in identical twins.

Material for sequencing was CD4+ T cells sorted from blood. These receptors were taken from a woman aged 18-29 years in good health.

This clonotype has just one count. The V call is TRBV15, the J call TRBJ2-1; D is unresolved. CDR1 and CDR2 from the germline V gene are LNHNV and YYDKDF (reference sequence). Trimming left V 0 bases short and J 9 bases short, with 12 bases between. This CDR3 region has 14 residues. CDR3 nucleotides: TGTGCCACCAGCAGAGATAGACCGCCCGGTGAGCAGTTCTTC. Translated, it gives CATSRDRPPGEQFF. Variable domain in full (rest from reference TRBV15 and TRBJ2-1): DAMVIQNPRYQVTQFGKPVTLSCSQTLNHNVMYWYQQKSSQAPKLLFHYYDKDFNNEADTPDNFQSRRPNTSFCFLDIRSPGLGDTAMYLCATSRDRPPGEQFFGPGTRLTVL.

This chain links TRBV6-1 with TRBJ2-2; 10 bases fit TRBD1. The length of the CDR3 is 17 residues. Germline V gives CDR1 MNHNS, CDR2 SASEGT. V lost 5 bases and J lost 7; bases outside the gene matches: 13. This CDR3 is CASSPRGDRGSDGELFF. As DNA, the CDR3 is TGTGCCAGCAGTCCAAGGGGGGACAGGGGCAGTGACGGGGAGCTGTTTTTT.

This chain links TRBV10-3 with TRBJ2-3; TRBD2 agrees at 8 bases. The germline V gene encodes CDR1 ENHRY and CDR2 SYGVKD. This CDR3 spans 19 amino acids. The J segment lost 3 bases and the V segment lost 3 bases, leaving 17 bases of the junction unmatched. The CDR3 sequence is CAISENPFGAGGRTDTQYF. CDR3 nucleotides: TGTGCCATCAGTGAAAACCCCTTTGGGGCGGGGGGACGGACAGATACGCAGTATTTT.

V usage is TRBV12-3 or TRBV12-4 and J usage is TRBJ1-1, with a weak D call TRBD1 (5 bases). The length of the CDR3 is 15 residues. The V end lost 5 bases, the J end lost 5 bases, and 18 bases lay between the germline ends. CDR3 sequence (DNA): TGTGCCAGCAGTGGGCCCCGAGGGGCTGGTACTGAAGCTTTCTTT. Its translation: CASSGPRGAGTEAFF.

Ten or more counts support this clonotype. The chain couples TRBV5-1 to TRBJ2-3, with D possibly matching TRBD1 (5 bases). Trimming shortened V by 0 bases and J by 4 bases, and 12 bases separated the two germline ends. The CDR3 has 15 residues. Per germline, CDR1 SGHRS and CDR2 YFSETQ. CDR3 in DNA: TGCGCCAGCAGCTTGGGCGGCCAGGGCCCAGATACGCAGTATTTT. Translating gives CASSLGGQGPDTQYF.

This clonotype was counted between two and nine times. This chain uses TRBV12-3 or TRBV12-4 with TRBJ1-6; no firm D call. This CDR3 is 12 amino acids long. The V end lost 8 bases, the J end lost 9 bases, and 11 bases lay between the germline ends. CDR3 sequence (DNA): TGTGCCAGCCGTCTTGGAGCTTCACCCCTCCACTTT. Its translation: CASRLGASPLHF.

The genes are TRBV7-2 and TRBJ1-4; D is ambiguous. The V gene's germline CDR1 is SGHTA and CDR2 FQGNSA. The CDR3 length is 14 residues. Trimming removed 2 bases at V and 4 bases at J, with 8 bases between. The CDR3 loop reads CASSLRTVNEKLFF. CDR3 coding DNA: TGTGCCAGCAGCTTACGGACGGTTAATGAAAAACTGTTTTTT.

V is TRBV6-2 or TRBV6-3 and J is TRBJ2-2; D unresolved. The ends were cut back, 5 bases at V and 6 bases at J, with 16 bases in the middle. Germline assignment: CDR1 MNHEY and CDR2 SVGEGT. The CDR3 loop spans 15 amino acids. The CDR3: CASSPTQPVSGELFF. As DNA, the CDR3 is TGTGCCAGCAGTCCTACCCAACCGGTTTCCGGGGAGCTGTTTTTT.

V is TRBV5-1 and J is TRBJ2-3, with D perhaps matching TRBD2 (7 bases). CDR1 and CDR2 from the germline V gene are SGHRS and YFSETQ. There are 14 residues in the CDR3. V shed 5 bases and J shed 8 bases, with 18 bases lying between them. The CDR3 DNA follows: TGCGCCAGCAGACCTATACAGGGCGGGGGTACGCAGTATTTT. Translation: CASRPIQGGGTQYF.

The chain combines TRBV11-3 with TRBJ2-1; the D is unclear. CDR3 length: 11 residues. Trimming stripped 5 bases from V and 9 bases from J, with 8 bases between. The germline V gene encodes CDR1 SGHNT and CDR2 YENEEA. CDR3 residues: CASSPSSEQFF. The CDR3 DNA is TGTGCCAGCAGCCCCTCATCTGAGCAGTTCTTC.

In this sample, this clonotype turned up a few times. V and J are TRBV7-2 and TRBJ2-6; D unclear. V lost 5 bases and J lost 0, with 14 bases in between. This CDR3 spans 17 amino acids. Germline assignment: CDR1 SGHTA and CDR2 FQGNSA. The CDR3 region is CASSATGDRSGANVLTF. In DNA, the CDR3 is TGTGCCAGCAGCGCCACGGGTGACCGCTCTGGGGCCAACGTCCTGACTTTC.

This clonotype has more than one count but fewer than ten. This chain links TRBV5-6 with TRBJ2-7; 8 bases match TRBD1. This CDR3 has 17 amino acids. In germline, CDR1 is SGHDT, CDR2 YYEEEE. V gave up 4 bases and J gave up 4 bases; unmatched junction bases: 16. CDR3 nucleotide sequence: TGTGCCAGCAGCGGGGGACAGGTCCCACTAAAATTTTACGAGCAGTACGTC. Its translation: CASSGGQVPLKFYEQYV.

This clonotype was counted only a few times. The chain has TRBV10-3 and TRBJ2-1, with D possibly matching TRBD2 (6 bases). This CDR3 comprises 13 residues. V lost 5 bases, J lost 8 bases, and 13 bases lay in between. Germline V gives CDR1 ENHRY, CDR2 SYGVKD. CDR3 protein: CAISPGLLDEQFF. The CDR3 DNA reads as TGTGCCATCAGTCCGGGACTGTTGGATGAGCAGTTCTTC.

The table lists this clonotype with a few counts. V gene TRBV7-6 combines with J gene TRBJ2-7; a weak D match, TRBD1 (6 bases). The CDR3 is 16 residues long. The germline V gene has CDR1 SGHVS and CDR2 FNYEAQ. Trimming cost V 3 bases and J 7 bases, with 22 bases left between them. The CDR3 DNA reads as TGTGCCAGCAGCTTGGCCAGCCGGGACACATCTGAAGAGCAGTACTTC. Its translation is CASSLASRDTSEEQYF. The full variable domain, in which reference TRBV7-6 and TRBJ2-7 provide the parts outside the CDR3, is GAGVSQSPRYKVTKRGQDVALRCDPISGHVSLYWYRQALGQGPEFLTYFNYEAQQDKSGLPNDRFSAERPEGSISTLTIQRTEQRDSAMYRCASSLASRDTSEEQYFGPGTRLTVT.

The V gene is TRBV29-1, the J gene TRBJ2-2; 7 bases are a match to TRBD2. The CDR3 is 16 amino acids. V was clipped by 6 bases and J by 6 bases; unmatched bases: 16. Germline V gene sequence: CDR1 SQVTM, CDR2 ANQGSEA. CDR3 in amino acids: CSVASVGAGWSGELFF. CDR3 sequence (DNA): TGCAGCGTCGCTAGTGTAGGAGCGGGATGGTCCGGGGAGCTGTTTTTT.

This clonotype was seen only a few times. This chain uses TRBV19 with TRBJ2-6; D not certain. Germline V gene sequence: CDR1 LNHDA, CDR2 SQIVND (reference sequence). The length of the CDR3 is 15 residues. Trimming left V 5 bases short and J 2 bases short, with 10 bases between. The CDR3, as DNA: TGTGCCAGTAGTCGAATCTTACCTGGGGCCAACGTCCTGACTTTC. It specifies CASSRILPGANVLTF.

In its sample, this clonotype was seen a few times. The V call is TRBV10-2, the J call TRBJ2-3; TRBD2 might be the D (5 bases). V dropped 2 bases and J dropped 8 bases, with 17 bases sitting between them. The germline gives CDR1 WSHSY, CDR2 SAAADI. The CDR3 covers 15 residues. CDR3 DNA: TGCGCCAGCAGTGAGACCAGCGGATCCGCTGGTACGCAGTATTTT. Translated, it gives CASSETSGSAGTQYF.

J is TRBJ2-4 and V is TRBV12-3 or TRBV12-4, with 7 bases aligning to TRBD1. With V trimmed by 5 bases and J by 5 bases, 6 bases remained unmatched. This CDR3 has 14 amino acids. CDR3 residues: CASSEPGQQNIQYF. The CDR3 DNA is TGTGCCAGCAGTGAGCCGGGACAGCAAAACATTCAGTACTTC.

This clonotype was seen a handful of times. CDR3 nucleotide sequence: TGCAGCGCACCACAGTCCGGGACTAGCGGGCAAGAGACCCAGTACTTC. This codes for CSAPQSGTSGQETQYF. The chain couples TRBV20-1 to TRBJ2-5, with TRBD2 matching over 12 bases. CDR3 length: 16 amino acids. Germline lookup yields CDR1 DFQATT and CDR2 SNEGSKA (reference sequence).

This sequence joins TRBV28 and TRBJ2-1, with D tentatively TRBD2 (6 bases). Germline V gene data show CDR1 as MDHEN and CDR2 as SYDVKM. V lost 5 bases and J lost 14, with 13 bases in between. The CDR3 runs to 11 residues. CDR3 region: CASSQTRSEFF. As DNA, the CDR3 is TGTGCCAGCAGTCAGACTAGGTCGGAGTTCTTC.

Only a few counts were recorded for this clonotype. The chain is built from TRBV5-1 and TRBJ2-4; perhaps TRBD2 as D (5 bases). The V gene lost 0 bases and the J gene lost 1 base, with 5 bases spanning the gap. CDR1 SGHRS and CDR2 YFSETQ come from the germline V gene. The CDR3 has 14 residues. The CDR3 here is CASSLGEAKNIQYF. Here the CDR3 DNA reads TGCGCCAGCAGCTTGGGGGAGGCCAAAAACATTCAGTACTTC. The whole variable domain, remainder taken from reference TRBV5-1 and TRBJ2-4, is KAGVTQTPRYLIKTRGQQVTLSCSPISGHRSVSWYQQTPGQGLQFLFEYFSETQRNKGNFPGRFSGRQFSNSRSEMNVSTLELGDSALYLCASSLGEAKNIQYFGAGTRLSVL.

The CDR3 bases are TGCAGTGCCCCTGGGGTGGCTAGCGCCCACAATGAGCAGTTCTTC. Translating it yields CSAPGVASAHNEQFF. The V call is TRBV20-1, the J call TRBJ2-1; a weak D match, TRBD2 (6 bases). Germline CDR1 DFQATT, CDR2 SNEGSKA (reference sequence). The V gene lost 6 bases and the J gene lost 5 bases, with 20 bases spanning the gap. CDR3 length: 15 amino acids.

This chain's CDR3 is CASSRINRAYGYTF. The CDR3 coding sequence is TGTGCCAGCAGTCGGATAAACAGAGCCTATGGCTACACCTTC. The chain joins TRBV28 to TRBJ1-2; D is unresolved. Germline V gives CDR1 MDHEN, CDR2 SYDVKM. CDR3 length: 14 amino acids. Trimming removed 5 bases from V and 4 bases from J, with 14 bases in between.

This clonotype turned up a few times. The chain joins TRBV6-2 or TRBV6-3 to TRBJ1-4; D not resolved. V lost 6 bases and J lost 8, with 7 bases in between. CDR1 is MNHEY and CDR2 is SVGEGT in the germline V gene. CDR3 length: 11 amino acids. CDR3 sequence: CASSHQEKLFF. The CDR3 nucleotides read TGTGCCAGCAGCCACCAGGAAAAACTGTTTTTT.

The gene calls are TRBV10-3 and TRBJ2-1, with 12 nucleotides matching TRBD1. Germline V CDR1 and CDR2: ENHRY, SYGVKD. V lost 3 bases, J lost 9 bases, and 6 bases stayed unmatched. This CDR3 comprises 15 residues. CDR3: CAISDLGQGAFEQFF. The CDR3 region has the DNA TGTGCCATCAGTGATTTGGGACAGGGGGCGTTTGAGCAGTTCTTC.

The chain combines TRBV5-1 with TRBJ2-5, with TRBD2 matching over 8 bases. Trimming cost V 6 bases and J 3 bases; bases outside gene matches: 13. CDR3 length: 16 amino acids. Germline-derived CDR1 and CDR2 are SGHRS and YFSETQ. CDR3 in amino acids: CASIPGLVWLEETQYF. The CDR3, as DNA: TGCGCCAGCATCCCGGGACTAGTGTGGCTAGAAGAGACCCAGTACTTC.

The chain carries TRBV7-2 and TRBJ1-1; 11 bases align to TRBD1. V lost 5 bases, J lost 5 bases, and 4 bases stayed unmatched. Germline V gene sequence: CDR1 SGHTA, CDR2 FQGNSA. The CDR3 has 14 amino acids. The chain's CDR3 is CASSRGTGGTEAFF. CDR3 coding DNA: TGTGCCAGCAGCCGCGGGACAGGGGGAACTGAAGCTTTCTTT.

The chain has TRBV19 and TRBJ2-1; 8 bases agree with TRBD2. Trimming cost V 5 bases and J 4 bases; bases outside gene matches: 10. The CDR3 covers 16 residues. Germline V lookup: CDR1 LNHDA, CDR2 SQIVND (reference sequence). As DNA, the CDR3 is TGTGCCAGTAGTCCCTCTAGCGGGCTGGATTACAATGAGCAGTTCTTC. Translated, it gives CASSPSSGLDYNEQFF. The full variable domain, completed using reference TRBV19 and TRBJ2-1, is DGGITQSPKYLFRKEGQNVTLSCEQNLNHDAMYWYRQDPGQGLRLIYYSQIVNDFQKGDIAEGYSVSREKKESFPLTVTSAQKNPTAFYLCASSPSSGLDYNEQFFGPGTRLTVL.

The V call is TRBV6-6, the J call TRBJ1-1; no definite D call. This CDR3 region has 11 residues. CDR1 is MNHNY and CDR2 is SVGAGI in the germline V gene (reference sequence). Trimming stripped 0 bases from V and 8 bases from J, with 4 bases between. The CDR3 loop is CASSYSGEAFF. Here the CDR3 DNA reads TGTGCCAGCAGTTACTCCGGAGAAGCTTTCTTT.

This chain uses TRBV12-3 or TRBV12-4 with TRBJ2-7; the D is unclear. CDR3 length: 12 residues. The V and J ends lost 8 bases and 2 bases respectively, with 10 bases between them. CDR3 sequence (DNA): TGTGCCAGCGGGTCTAGTCCCTACGAGCAGTACTTC. It is translated as CASGSSPYEQYF.

The chain recombines TRBV10-3 with TRBJ2-2; 15 bases line up with TRBD2. The CDR3 sequence is 18 residues long. The V and J ends lost 5 bases and 5 bases, in that order; junction bases with no gene match: 9. Germline lookup yields CDR1 ENHRY and CDR2 SYGVKD. Here the CDR3 DNA reads TGTGCCATCAGTTCATCGGGACTAGCGGGAGGAGTTACCGGGGAGCTGTTTTTT. Amino acid sequence: CAISSSGLAGGVTGELFF.

The V gene is TRBV12-3 or TRBV12-4, the J gene TRBJ2-3; 9 nucleotides align to TRBD1. With V trimmed by 7 bases and J by 7 bases, 9 bases remained unmatched. The CDR3 is 14 residues long. CDR3 loop: CASTDRGGVYTQYF. The CDR3 DNA follows: TGTGCCAGCACTGACAGGGGGGGGGTTTATACGCAGTATTTT.